Listed here are 32 T cell receptor beta chains from one sample, sequenced in a study of T cells in Graves' hyperthyroidism and ophthalmopathy (dated by TCRdb to the late 2010s). Preparation of the library involved multiplex PCR. The listed sequencing device is Illumina HiSeq 2000. TCR beta CDR3 regions were amplified from RNA transcripts. The first round of RT-PCR for the TCR CDR3 was performed with the HTBI primer set and the Qiagen OneStep RT-PCR kit. The public sequencing data were trimmed at Q25 with fastp and processed into clonotypes with MiXCR by TCRdb, which kept only in-frame beta chains. Records with the same CDR3 protein are collapsed into one entry carrying the most frequent genes and DNA. The sample data list 500,000 to 600,000 distinct CDR3 sequences, and about 43% of these were observed just once. Of the sample, around 20% is held by the ten largest clones. Input material: peripheral blood or thyroid tissue (not recorded which). The receptor source for this set is an adult woman with Graves' disease, either hyperthyroidism or ophthalmopathy (not recorded which).

J is TRBJ1-5 and V is TRBV20-1, with D perhaps matching TRBD1 (5 bases). V was clipped by 5 bases and J by 2 bases, with 13 bases between them. The germline CDR1 and CDR2 sequences are DFQATT and SNEGSKA (reference sequence). This CDR3 has 14 amino acids. In nucleotides, the CDR3 is TGCAGTGCTTACGGTCGGGGGGGCAATCAGCCCCAGCATTTT. It specifies CSAYGRGGNQPQHF.

CDR3 nucleotides: TGTGCCAGCAGCTTTGGACTAGCCTCATACGAGCAGTACTTC. This codes for CASSFGLASYEQYF. The chain recombines TRBV7-2 with TRBJ2-7, with TRBD2 matching over 8 bases. The CDR3 extends over 14 amino acids. Germline CDR1 reads SGHTA; CDR2 reads FQGNSA. Losses at the gene ends were 3 bases for V and 4 bases for J; bases not matched to a gene: 5.

The sample holds many counts of this clonotype. In DNA, the CDR3 is TGTGCCAGCAGTACAGCGGGAGGCGCCTACGAGCAGTACTTC. Protein sequence: CASSTAGGAYEQYF. V and J are TRBV12-3 or TRBV12-4 and TRBJ2-7, with 9 bases identical to TRBD2. The V gene end was trimmed by 5 bases and the J gene end by 2 bases; junction bases not matched to a gene: 4. The CDR3 covers 14 residues.

The CDR3 loop is CSVAGSGDAEAFF. The DNA of the CDR3 is TGCAGCGTTGCGGGGAGCGGGGACGCTGAAGCTTTCTTT. This chain joins TRBV29-1 and TRBJ1-1; D is perhaps TRBD1 (5 bases). V was cut by 4 bases and J by 6 bases, with 15 bases left in between. This CDR3 has 13 amino acids. Germline V CDR1 and CDR2: SQVTM, ANQGSEA.

The table lists this clonotype with many counts. The junction differs from germline at one of its ends, possibly a read error. The rearrangement links TRBV6-2 or TRBV6-3 to TRBJ1-1, with 8 positions matching TRBD1. The CDR3 has 11 residues. Per the germline V gene, CDR1 is MNHEY and CDR2 is SVGEGT. The CDR3 sequence is CASSYRGSGSF. DNA of the CDR3: TGTGCCAGCAGCTACAGGGGGAGTGGAAGTTTT.

The chain is built from TRBV2 and TRBJ1-1; no definite D call. This CDR3 spans 10 amino acids. The germline V gene has CDR1 SNHLY and CDR2 FYNNEI. Trimming removed 4 bases from V and 8 bases from J, with 5 bases in between. The CDR3 DNA reads TGTGCCAGCAGTGTACAGGAAGCTTTCTTT. The encoded protein is CASSVQEAFF.

The V gene is TRBV29-1, the J gene TRBJ1-1, with unresolved D. Trimming removed 2 bases from V and 1 base from J, with 5 bases in between. The germline gives CDR1 SQVTM, CDR2 ANQGSEA. The CDR3 contains 12 residues. The CDR3 sequence is CSVEQQNTEAFF. CDR3 bases: TGCAGCGTTGAACAGCAGAACACTGAAGCTTTCTTT.

The chain joins TRBV5-1 to TRBJ1-5, with 7 bases matching TRBD1. Trimming at V came to 4 bases and at J to 6 bases, leaving 7 bases not matched to a gene. The CDR3 covers 14 residues. CDR1 is SGHRS, CDR2 YFSETQ, per germline. CDR3 loop: CASSRAGGSQPQHF. DNA of the CDR3: TGCGCCAGCAGCCGGGCAGGGGGAAGTCAGCCCCAGCATTTT.

This clonotype appeared many times. This rearrangement joins TRBV2 to TRBJ1-1; D is possibly TRBD1 (6 bases). The CDR3 consists of 14 residues. Trimming shortened V by 11 bases and J by 1 base, and 17 bases separated the two germline ends. Germline CDR1 reads SNHLY; CDR2 reads FYNNEI. The CDR3 spells CACSMGHPNTEAFF. DNA for the CDR3: TGTGCCTGTAGTATGGGACACCCGAACACTGAAGCTTTCTTT. Combining the CDR3 with reference TRBV2 and TRBJ1-1 gives the whole variable domain EPEVTQTPSHQVTQMGQEVILRCVPISNHLYFYWYRQILGQKVEFLVSFYNNEISEKSEIFDDQFSVERPDGSNFTLKIRSTKLEDSAMYFCACSMGHPNTEAFFGQGTRLTVV.

As regards this clonotype: A much larger clone lies one base from this, so it may be a read error. The chain combines TRBV7-2 with TRBJ2-7; possibly TRBD1 or TRBD2 for D (5 bases each). V lost 6 bases, J lost 1 base, and 13 bases lay in between. Per the germline V gene, CDR1 is SGHTA and CDR2 is FQGNSA. The CDR3 spans 14 residues. The CDR3 region has the DNA TGTGCCAGCAGATCCCGGGACGGGTCCTACGAGCAGTACTTC. Translating gives CASRSRDGSYEQYF.

The chain has TRBV28 and TRBJ1-5; 7 bases agree with TRBD1. This CDR3 region has 16 residues. Per germline, CDR1 MDHEN and CDR2 SYDVKM. With V trimmed by 5 bases and J by 1 base, 8 bases remained unmatched. For the CDR3, the DNA is TGTGCCAGCAGTCGAGAATCAGGGGGAAGCAATCAGCCCCAGCATTTT. This translates into CASSRESGGSNQPQHF.

The chain couples TRBV10-3 to TRBJ1-2; weak D call: TRBD1 (6 bases). The CDR3 runs to 14 residues. Per the germline V gene, CDR1 is ENHRY and CDR2 is SYGVKD. The V and J ends lost 4 bases and 0 bases respectively, with 9 bases between them. The CDR3 DNA follows: TGTGCCATCAGTGCGGACAGCTCTAACTATGGCTACACCTTC. It specifies CAISADSSNYGYTF.

This chain links TRBV9 with TRBJ2-2; TRBD1 aligns across 9 bases. The length of the CDR3 is 18 residues. CDR1 is SGDLS, CDR2 YYNGEE, per germline. Trimming at V came to 3 bases and at J to 5 bases, leaving 14 bases not matched to a gene. The chain's CDR3 is CASSGQGEAYKRTGELFF. DNA for the CDR3: TGTGCCAGCAGCGGACAGGGGGAGGCCTACAAAAGGACCGGGGAGCTGTTTTTT.

V gene TRBV7-8 combines with J gene TRBJ2-1; TRBD2 aligns across 8 bases. The V and J ends lost 0 bases and 10 bases, in that order; junction bases with no gene match: 8. Germline-derived CDR1 and CDR2 are SGHVS and FQNEAQ. This CDR3 region has 15 residues. In DNA, the CDR3 is TGTGCCAGCAGCTTAGCGCGGGGGGAAAGGCTGGAGCAGTTCTTC. Residues: CASSLARGERLEQFF.

This clonotype was recorded at least ten times. The V and J genes are TRBV15 and TRBJ2-7; no clear D. CDR3 length: 12 residues. The V end lost 0 bases, the J end lost 3 bases, and 3 bases lay between the germline ends. Germline CDR1 LNHNV, CDR2 YYDKDF (reference sequence). The CDR3 DNA reads as TGTGCCACCAGCAGAGATGGCTACGAGCAGTACTTC. This codes for CATSRDGYEQYF.

This clonotype appeared once. The rearrangement joins TRBV10-1 to TRBJ2-3, with 11 bases fitting TRBD2. Germline CDR1 and CDR2: WNHNN and SYGVQD (reference sequence). Trimming took 10 bases from V and 1 from J; bases not matched to a gene: 4. The CDR3 consists of 14 residues. The CDR3 DNA is TGCGCCACCGGGACTAGCGGCCGCACAGATACGCAGTATTTT. Translation gives CATGTSGRTDTQYF.

J is TRBJ1-5 and V is TRBV2; 8 bases map to TRBD1. This CDR3 is 14 amino acids long. Germline V gives CDR1 SNHLY, CDR2 FYNNEI. The V segment lost 6 bases and the J segment 11 bases; nucleotides outside the gene matches: 12. Here the CDR3 DNA reads TGTGCCAGCAGCAAAGGACAGGGCGAAGAGACCCAGCATTTT. It specifies CASSKGQGEETQHF. Based on the CDR3 plus reference TRBV2 and TRBJ1-5, the full variable domain is EPEVTQTPSHQVTQMGQEVILRCVPISNHLYFYWYRQILGQKVEFLVSFYNNEISEKSEIFDDQFSVERPDGSNFTLKIRSTKLEDSAMYFCASSKGQGEETQHFGDGTRLSIL.

This clonotype has a count of ten or more. Its ends do not fully match the called genes, so a read error is possible. This CDR3 is CASSVQETQYF. The CDR3 region has the DNA TGTGCCAGCAGTGTCCAAGAGACCCAGTACTTC. The chain is built from TRBV5-1 and TRBJ2-5, with D uncertain. The CDR3 extends over 11 amino acids. Germline V lookup: CDR1 SGHRS, CDR2 YFSETQ. The variable domain in full, completed from reference TRBV5-1 and TRBJ2-5, reads KAGVTQTPRYLIKTRGQQVTLSCSPISGHRSVSWYQQTPGQGLQFLFEYFSETQRNKGNFPGRFSGRQFSNSRSEMNVSTLELGDSALYLCASSVQETQYFGPGTRLLVL.

Only a few counts were recorded for this clonotype. The chain recombines TRBV11-2 with TRBJ1-2; D might be TRBD1 (5 bases). V shed 7 bases and J shed 6 bases, with 15 bases lying between them. In germline, CDR1 is SGHAT, CDR2 FQNNGV. This CDR3 has 13 amino acids. The CDR3 DNA reads as TGTGCCAGCACTCGTAACGGGGACGATGGCTACACCTTC. Amino acid sequence: CASTRNGDDGYTF.

Note on this clonotype: The DNA is left out, because the CDR3 cannot be placed on it with certainty; the CDR3 is given as TCRdb lists it. The chain uses TRBV2 and TRBJ2-2; the D segment call TRBD2 is taken from the table without a DNA check. From its first to its last residue, the CDR3 has 18 amino acids. The V gene's germline CDR1 is SNHLY and CDR2 FYNNEI. The CDR3 sequence: CACSARALKQGGTGELFF.

This clonotype was found a few times. The rearrangement joins TRBV7-2 to TRBJ2-5, with D maybe TRBD1 (5 bases). Germline CDR1 SGHTA, CDR2 FQGNSA. Trimming pared 1 base from V and 11 bases from J, leaving 14 bases between. The CDR3 length is 13 residues. For the CDR3, the DNA is TGTGCCAGCAGCTTAGTGAGACCGGCAGGGCAGTACTTC. Encoded protein: CASSLVRPAGQYF.

This clonotype was detected a few times. The chain joins TRBV7-8 to TRBJ1-1, with D tentatively TRBD1 (5 bases). The CDR3 is 12 amino acids. Germline V CDR1 and CDR2: SGHVS, FQNEAQ. The CDR3 sequence: CARRQMNTEAFF. The CDR3 DNA is TGTGCTAGAAGACAGATGAACACTGAAGCTTTCTTT.

There are many counts of this clonotype. The V call is TRBV3-1, the J call TRBJ1-2; no firm D call. Trimming took 5 bases from V and 3 from J, leaving 7 bases between them. The CDR3 loop spans 12 amino acids. Germline-derived CDR1 and CDR2 are LGHDT and YNNKEL (reference sequence). CDR3 protein: CASSFGHYGYTF. Written as DNA, the CDR3 is TGTGCCAGCAGCTTTGGCCACTATGGCTACACCTTC.

The chain has TRBV10-3 and TRBJ1-3; no clear D. CDR1 is ENHRY and CDR2 is SYGVKD in the germline V gene. Trimming stripped 11 bases from V and 7 bases from J, with 15 bases between. This CDR3 has 12 residues. In DNA form, the CDR3 reads TGTGCCTTAAGCATAACAGCTAACACCATATATTTT. The encoded protein is CALSITANTIYF.

V and J are TRBV12-3 or TRBV12-4 and TRBJ2-7, with D tentatively TRBD2 (5 bases). The V end was cut by 4 bases, the J end by 6 bases, with 22 bases between. This CDR3 is built from 16 residues. For the CDR3, the DNA is TGTGCCAGCAGTTACCCTATCCCAGCGGCCGTTATCGAGCAGTACTTC. Its translation is CASSYPIPAAVIEQYF.

This clonotype was recorded at least ten times. The chain couples TRBV7-3 to TRBJ2-6; D may correspond to TRBD1 or TRBD2 (5 bases each). Germline assignment: CDR1 SGHTA and CDR2 FQGTGA. Between the trimmed V and J ends, which lost 5 bases and 0 bases, there was a span of 8 bases. The CDR3 covers 15 residues. The CDR3 bases are TGTGCCAGCAGCCTCGGGACCTCTGGGGCCAACGTCCTGACTTTC. Translating gives CASSLGTSGANVLTF.

This clonotype was observed many times. The V and J genes are TRBV5-1 and TRBJ1-2; possibly TRBD1 for D (6 bases). Germline lookup yields CDR1 SGHRS and CDR2 YFSETQ. The CDR3 length is 16 residues. The V end lost 1 base, the J end lost 8 bases, and 21 bases lay between the germline ends. The CDR3 loop is CASSLNRDFLTKGYTF. The CDR3 region has the DNA TGCGCCAGCAGCTTGAACAGGGACTTTCTAACTAAGGGCTACACCTTC.

This clonotype has just a few counts. The chain has TRBV11-2 and TRBJ1-4; TRBD1 matches at 9 bases. V lost 8 bases to trimming and J lost 5 bases; unmatched junction nucleotides: 3. CDR1 is SGHAT and CDR2 is FQNNGV in the germline V gene. The CDR3 loop spans 13 amino acids. The chain's CDR3 is CASGTGNNEKLFF. The CDR3 DNA is TGTGCCAGCGGGACAGGGAACAATGAAAAACTGTTTTTT.

The chain employs TRBV5-1 and TRBJ2-2; 8 bases are a match to TRBD1. This CDR3 comprises 18 residues. CDR1 SGHRS and CDR2 YFSETQ come from the germline V gene. The V gene end was trimmed by 4 bases and the J gene end by 1 base; junction bases not matched to a gene: 12. CDR3 amino acids: CASSPVTGVGWNTGELFF. As DNA, the CDR3 is TGCGCCAGCAGCCCAGTGACAGGGGTTGGTTGGAACACCGGGGAGCTGTTTTTT.

DNA for the CDR3: TGTGCCAGCAGCTCCAGGGGACAAACTTCCCCTGAGACTTTCTTT. This encodes CASSSRGQTSPETFF. V usage is TRBV7-3 and J usage is TRBJ1-1; perhaps TRBD1 as D (6 bases). The CDR3 is made up of 15 amino acids. Germline V CDR1 and CDR2: SGHTA, FQGTGA. V was pared by 4 bases and J by 12 bases, with 24 bases between.

In this sample, this clonotype turned up a few times. The chain employs TRBV28 and TRBJ1-6, with 9 bases lining up with TRBD1. The V segment lost 5 bases and the J segment 10 bases; nucleotides outside the gene matches: 9. The CDR3 extends over 15 amino acids. Germline loops: CDR1 MDHEN, CDR2 SYDVKM. As DNA, the CDR3 is TGTGCCAGCAGTCGACAGGGGGTGACAGAATCACCCCTCCACTTT. Its protein product is CASSRQGVTESPLHF.

This clonotype has at least ten counts. The chain is built from TRBV20-1 and TRBJ2-5; possible D gene TRBD2, 5 bases. Trimming cost V 8 bases and J 4 bases, with 11 bases left between them. Germline values: CDR1 DFQATT, CDR2 SNEGSKA (reference sequence). The CDR3 consists of 11 residues. The DNA of the CDR3 is TGCAGTAAAAGCGGCGGAGAGACCCAGTACTTC. Translation: CSKSGGETQYF.